Listed below are T cell receptor beta chains from one sample, sequenced in a study of siplizumab effects on memory and regulatory T cells. Using immunoSEQ multiplex PCR, the repertoire was profiled, and TCRdb retains in-frame clones only, with some absent. Among roughly 110,000 clones listed, 90% to 95% were seen once. The sequencing input was non-Treg CD4+ T cells sorted from blood. These receptors all come from a human donor in good health. The CDR3 runs from the conserved cysteine through the conserved F or W.

V gene	J gene	CDR3 length	CDR3 protein
TRBV5-6	TRBJ2-2	14	CASSQDTGAGELFF
TRBV11-3	TRBJ1-6	13	CASSLDRVSPLHF
TRBV11-2	TRBJ1-4	16	CASSLRAPTGNEKLFF
TRBV4-1	TRBJ2-1	15	CASSQLGLEYNEQFF
TRBV5-1	TRBJ2-4	14	CASSPDSFGNIQYF
TRBV5-4	TRBJ1-2	15	CASSLATETTGGYTF
TRBV9	TRBJ1-3	14	CASSKTASGNTIYF
TRBV10-3	TRBJ2-7	14	CAINYGGPAYEQYF
TRBV2	TRBJ1-1	13	CASRNTGNTEAFF
TRBV11-3	TRBJ2-1	13	CASSPWTGNEQFF
TRBV11-3	TRBJ2-6	15	CASSPGQGLTNVLTF
TRBV7-2	TRBJ1-2	13	CASSPDRGYGYTF
TRBV7-2	TRBJ2-2	15	CASSPGTWNTGELFF
TRBV10-3	TRBJ1-5	13	CAISEQPNQPQHF
TRBV28	TRBJ1-1	13	CASSLVVYTEAFF
TRBV7-9	TRBJ1-3	15	CASSLEGVGRNTIYF
TRBV9	TRBJ2-6	16	CASSVATNAGANVLTF